The following is a T cell receptor (beta chain) sequence with its context. Its matching antigen is unknown. This record comes from a study of T cell repertoires in cytomegalovirus infection. TCRdb itself ran the reads through MiXCR, one entry per CDR3 protein. The profile shows approximately 24,000 distinct CDR3 sequences, 22% of them singletons. V lost 3 bases, J lost 1 base, and 12 bases lay in between. Per germline, CDR1 SNHLY and CDR2 FYNNEI. The CDR3 covers 15 residues. This TCR came from a human donor in good health (CMV status not recorded). Some clones in this sample may be carry-over from other donors' samples. Specimen: CD8+ T cells from cultured PBMCs, collected from culture after CMV antigen stimulation. The rearrangement links TRBV2 to TRBJ1-1; D is uncertain. The CDR3 sequence: CASSEAGIGNTEAFF. In DNA, the CDR3 is TGTGCCAGCAGTGAGGCCGGGATTGGGAACACTGAAGCTTTCTTT.